This T cell receptor (beta chain) was observed in a study of CD8 T cells in ankylosing spondylitis. Points from the study as a whole: The authors reported significant enrichment of disease-linked clones in matched ankylosing spondylitis synovial fluid.

TCRdb processed the 5' RACE reads anew with MiXCR; each CDR3 protein has one entry. The sample records hundreds of thousands of distinct CDR3 sequences, about 11% being singletons. Concerning this clonotype itself: Its antigen is currently unknown.

The source is a male donor with ankylosing spondylitis or in good health (not recorded which). Sample: blood, either unsorted or a sorted T cell fraction (not recorded which).

DNA of the CDR3: TGTGCCAGCAGGGAGGGACTAGCGGGTGATACGCAGTATTTT. Translation gives CASREGLAGDTQYF. The chain links TRBV6-1 to TRBJ2-3, with TRBD2 matching 12 bases. CDR3 length: 14 residues. Germline V gives CDR1 MNHNS, CDR2 SASEGT. V was pared by 6 bases and J by 6 bases, with 4 bases of the junction left unmatched.